This T cell receptor (beta chain) was recorded in a study of T cells expressing NK-cell markers. Study in general: Cells sorted as CD3+CD56+NKG2C+, CD3+CD56+NKG2C- and CD3+CD56-NKG2C+ T cells supplied the TCR beta repertoires.

Study observations and caveats: Of CD8+ T cells, 1.0-7.0% belonged to dominant NKG2C+ clonotypes in several donors. Four of the donors also had these clonotypes leading their CD3+CD56-NKG2C+ fraction.

The TCR beta cDNA came from 5'RACE template switching with UMIs. From its re-call of the 5' RACE reads, TCRdb lists each CDR3 protein once, without DNA. In total, the table holds approximately 6,000 distinct CDR3 sequences. This clonotype registers medium-sized by frequency. The antigen remains unidentified. The CDR3 runs to 17 residues. Germline V gene data show CDR1 as SGHVS and CDR2 as FNYEAQ. The receptor was isolated from a man between 18 and 35 years old in good health. This chain uses TRBV7-6 with TRBJ2-3; the TCRdb D gene call, TRBD1, has no DNA to confirm it. Source material: blood T cells: a sorted CD56 or NKG2C T cell subset, CD4+ or CD8+ T cells, or bulk PBMC T cells (not recorded which). The CDR3 region is CASSQGGGGKSTDTQYF.